The entry that follows covers one T cell receptor beta chain sequence. The antigen remains unidentified. Germline and junction disagree at one end, which may indicate a read error. At the DNA level, this CDR3 is encoded by other sequences in the same sample as well. Some clones are missing from TCRdb's copy, which holds only in-frame ones; the method was immunoSEQ multiplex PCR. The table lists fewer than 400,000 clones, around 90% of them singletons. Germline assignment: CDR1 MGHRA and CDR2 YSYEKL. CDR3 size: 14 residues. The sample originates from a study of cytomegalovirus exposure and HLA in healthy donors. Study-wide points: In vitro, three CMV-associated chains proved specific for CMV antigens.

This TCR came from a man under 40 in good health and CMV-seronegative. Sequencing used PBMCs. The V and J genes are TRBV4-1 and TRBJ1-5; TRBD1 aligns across 7 bases. This CDR3 reads CASSQTGGNQPQHF. The CDR3 bases are TGCGCCAGTAGCCAAACAGGGGGCAATCAGCCCCAGCATTTT.